The 25 T cell receptor beta chains below were found in one sample sequenced in a study of blood T cell repertoires in COVID-19. The table came from immunoSEQ multiplex PCR; TCRdb's copy has only in-frame clones and leaves some out. The repertoire holds 200,000 to 250,000 clones, with about 85% as singletons. Sequenced sample: peripheral blood. The receptors derive from a man aged 70-80 years with acute or convalescent COVID-19.

V gene TRBV28 combines with J gene TRBJ2-5; D may be TRBD2 (6 bases). V lost 3 bases and J lost 3, with 11 bases in between. This CDR3 region has 14 residues. Germline V lookup: CDR1 MDHEN, CDR2 SYDVKM. The DNA for the CDR3 is TGTGCCAGCAGTTTTGGGGGGAGCGAAGAGACCCAGTACTTC. Protein sequence: CASSFGGSEETQYF. Full variable domain (remainder filled in from reference TRBV28 and TRBJ2-5): DVKVTQSSRYLVKRTGEKVFLECVQDMDHENMFWYRQDPGLGLRLIYFSYDVKMKEKGDIPEGYSVSREKKERFSLILESASTNQTSMYLCASSFGGSEETQYFGPGTRLLVL.

This chain links TRBV12-3 or TRBV12-4 with TRBJ2-2, with a possible D match to TRBD2 (5 bases). The germline V and J ends were trimmed by 1 base and 7 bases, with 7 bases remaining between them. The CDR3 extends over 13 amino acids. The CDR3 nucleotides read TGTGCCAGCAGTTTAGGGGCGGGCGGGGAGCTGTTTTTT. This codes for CASSLGAGGELFF.

The J gene is TRBJ2-7, the V gene TRBV9, with 9 bases identical to TRBD1. This CDR3 contains 16 residues. From germline, CDR1 is SGDLS and CDR2 YYNGEE. Germline trimming cut 4 bases from V and 6 bases from J; bases unmatched to any gene: 14. The CDR3 here is CASSLRTGTGISEQYF. CDR3 nucleotides: TGTGCCAGCAGCTTACGAACCGGGACAGGGATTAGCGAGCAGTACTTC. The whole variable domain, remainder taken from reference TRBV9 and TRBJ2-7, is DSGVTQTPKHLITATGQRVTLRCSPRSGDLSVYWYQQSLDQGLQFLIQYYNGEERAKGNILERFSAQQFPDLHSELNLSSLELGDSALYFCASSLRTGTGISEQYFGPGTRLTVT.

The chain has TRBV13 and TRBJ2-7; 7 bases match TRBD1. This CDR3 is 16 amino acids long. CDR1 and CDR2 (germline): PRHDT, FYEKMQ (reference sequence). The V and J ends lost 5 bases and 1 base, in that order; junction bases with no gene match: 11. CDR3 in amino acids: CASSLVRDRFSYEQYF. The CDR3 DNA reads as TGTGCCAGCAGCCTTGTCCGGGACAGATTTTCCTACGAGCAGTACTTC.

The chain joins TRBV5-1 to TRBJ1-4, with D uncertain. Germline V gene data show CDR1 as SGHRS and CDR2 as YFSETQ. V was clipped by 4 bases and J by 8 bases, with 12 bases between them. This CDR3 region has 13 residues. CDR3 nucleotides: TGCGCCAGCAGCCCGGGTCCGGGGGAAAAACTGTTTTTT. It is translated as CASSPGPGEKLFF.

This clone was recorded a few times. V usage is TRBV11-2 and J usage is TRBJ2-7; TRBD2 aligns across 11 bases. Losses at the gene ends were 5 bases for V and 4 bases for J; bases not matched to a gene: 7. The CDR3 is 15 amino acids. Per germline, CDR1 SGHAT and CDR2 FQNNGV. CDR3: CASSPFGLAGYEQYF. The CDR3 nucleotides are TGTGCCAGCAGCCCGTTCGGACTAGCGGGTTACGAGCAGTACTTC.

V is TRBV19 and J is TRBJ1-6; D is unclear. V dropped 5 bases and J dropped 7 bases, with 12 bases sitting between them. The germline V gene encodes CDR1 LNHDA and CDR2 SQIVND (reference sequence). The CDR3 is 14 residues long. CDR3 bases: TGTGCCAGTAGTGCGGGAACTTTCAATTCACCCCTCCACTTT. It specifies CASSAGTFNSPLHF.

This clone was found once. The rearrangement joins TRBV4-3 to TRBJ2-7; 8 nucleotides match TRBD1. The CDR3 contains 20 residues. V shed 3 bases, J shed 2 bases, and the junction held 21 bases outside the gene matches. The V gene's germline CDR1 is LGHNA and CDR2 YSLEER. The chain's CDR3 is CASSQDRGGTGGGQAYEQYF. CDR3 sequence (DNA): TGCGCCAGCAGCCAGGATAGGGGTGGGACAGGTGGCGGCCAAGCCTACGAGCAGTACTTC.

V gene TRBV6-6 combines with J gene TRBJ2-2, with a weak D call TRBD2 (5 bases). The CDR3 is 14 amino acids. Per the germline V gene, CDR1 is MNHNY and CDR2 is SVGAGI (reference sequence). Trimming cost V 7 bases and J 5 bases, with 14 bases left between them. CDR3 sequence (DNA): TGTGCCAGCATAGACCGGGGTCAAACCGGGGAGCTGTTTTTT. Translation gives CASIDRGQTGELFF.

This chain connects TRBV19 to TRBJ2-3; possibly TRBD2 for D (8 bases). V lost 10 bases and J lost 3, with 26 bases in between. CDR3 length: 17 amino acids. Germline loops: CDR1 LNHDA, CDR2 SQIVND (reference sequence). The CDR3 region is CATSDRAGTSRTDTQYF. The CDR3, as DNA: TGTGCCACCTCAGACAGGGCCGGGACTAGTCGTACAGATACGCAGTATTTT.

In its sample, this clone was seen once. This sequence joins TRBV3-1 (or the pseudogene TRBV3-2) and TRBJ2-7; D not resolved. CDR3 length: 13 amino acids. Trimming left V 1 base short and J 6 bases short, with 10 bases between. The germline V gene has CDR1 LGHDT and CDR2 YNNKEL (reference sequence). CDR3 amino acids: CASSQVRVGEQYF. The DNA of the CDR3 is TGTGCCAGCAGCCAAGTACGAGTCGGCGAGCAGTACTTC.

The rearrangement uses TRBV7-7 and TRBJ2-3; D gene uncertain. Germline V gene lookup returns CDR1 SSHAT and CDR2 FNYEAQ (reference sequence). V lost 5 bases, J lost 3 bases, and 15 bases lay in between. The CDR3 length is 15 residues. The CDR3 region has the DNA TGTGCCAGCAGCCTCGGGTTGGCGATTACAGATACGCAGTATTTT. Amino acid sequence: CASSLGLAITDTQYF.

This chain links TRBV7-2 with TRBJ1-1; 7 positions match TRBD1. The ends lost 3 bases at V and 2 bases at J; junction bases unmatched: 3. CDR1 and CDR2 from the germline V gene are SGHTA and FQGNSA. The CDR3 is 14 residues long. The CDR3 loop reads CASSFRTGNTEAFF. The CDR3 nucleotides read TGTGCCAGCAGCTTTAGGACAGGAAACACTGAAGCTTTCTTT.

This clone was counted ten times or more. The chain couples TRBV27 to TRBJ1-2, with D uncertain. CDR3 length: 14 residues. Trimming removed 6 bases at V and 0 bases at J, with 11 bases between. From germline, CDR1 is MNHEY and CDR2 SMNVEV (reference sequence). The CDR3 bases are TGTGCCAGCAGCTTGCTGGACTCTAACTATGGCTACACCTTC. It translates to CASSLLDSNYGYTF.

This chain uses TRBV5-6 with TRBJ1-1; the D is unclear. There are 11 residues in the CDR3. Trimming stripped 4 bases from V and 4 bases from J, with 5 bases between. CDR1 and CDR2 from the germline V gene are SGHDT and YYEEEE. CDR3 coding DNA: TGTGCCAGCAGCAAACTCACTGAAGCTTTCTTT. Translated, it gives CASSKLTEAFF.

This chain uses TRBV18 with TRBJ1-1, with 9 positions matching TRBD1. CDR1 is KGHSH, CDR2 LQKENI, per germline. This CDR3 spans 15 amino acids. The V and J ends lost 6 bases and 0 bases, in that order; junction bases with no gene match: 5. CDR3 sequence reads: CASSGNRGLNTEAFF. The CDR3 nucleotides are TGTGCCAGCTCCGGGAACAGGGGGCTGAACACTGAAGCTTTCTTT.

V and J are TRBV14 and TRBJ2-3, with D perhaps TRBD1 (5 bases). Germline values: CDR1 SGHDN, CDR2 FVKESK. V was trimmed by 4 bases and J by 5 bases, leaving 13 bases between them. The CDR3 consists of 14 residues. The CDR3 region is CASSPPGRGDTQYF. The CDR3 nucleotides are TGTGCCAGCAGCCCCCCAGGGCGCGGAGATACGCAGTATTTT.

This CDR3 is CASSSRTPGEETQYF. The CDR3, as DNA: TGTGCCAGCAGCTCCCGGACTCCGGGCGAAGAGACCCAGTACTTC. The chain is built from TRBV6-5 and TRBJ2-5, with D maybe TRBD2 (5 bases). The CDR3 has 15 amino acids. Germline CDR1 MNHEY, CDR2 SVGAGI. V was clipped by 6 bases and J by 3 bases, with 17 bases between them.

The chain couples TRBV11-1 to TRBJ1-1; maybe TRBD1 (5 bases). V lost 5 bases to trimming and J lost 4 bases, with 14 bases between them. CDR3 length equals 14 residues. CDR1 SGHAT and CDR2 FQDESV come from the germline V gene (reference sequence). CDR3 in DNA: TGTGCCAGCAGCGCACAGGAGTGGGGCACTGAAGCTTTCTTT. It codes for CASSAQEWGTEAFF.

The chain uses TRBV6-6 and TRBJ2-1; a weak D match, TRBD2 (6 bases). The germline CDR1 and CDR2 sequences are MNHNY and SVGAGI (reference sequence). V was cut by 6 bases and J by 6 bases, with 12 bases left in between. The CDR3 loop spans 13 amino acids. The CDR3 here is CASSSREFNEQFF. CDR3 DNA: TGTGCCAGCAGCTCCCGGGAGTTCAATGAGCAGTTCTTC.

Remarks on this clone: Within the sample, other DNA sequences also encode this same CDR3. The chain couples TRBV28 to TRBJ1-2, with D perhaps matching TRBD1 (6 bases). Per the germline V gene, CDR1 is MDHEN and CDR2 is SYDVKM. The ends were cut back, 5 bases at V and 4 bases at J, with 11 bases in the middle. The CDR3 loop spans 13 amino acids. Here the CDR3 DNA reads TGTGCCAGCAGTCTCGGGGGGCTCTATGGCTACACCTTC. This sequence encodes CASSLGGLYGYTF.

V and J are TRBV5-1 and TRBJ2-1, with 11 bases identical to TRBD2. With 4 bases clipped from V and 6 bases from J, the junction kept 9 bases outside the gene matches. Germline assignment: CDR1 SGHRS and CDR2 YFSETQ. The CDR3 sequence is 16 residues long. The CDR3 spells CASSTQTSGAFNEQFF. For the CDR3, the DNA is TGCGCCAGCAGCACCCAGACTAGCGGGGCCTTCAATGAGCAGTTCTTC.

The V and J genes are TRBV19 and TRBJ2-2; 8 nucleotides agree with TRBD1. The germline V gene encodes CDR1 LNHDA and CDR2 SQIVND (reference sequence). The length of the CDR3 is 14 residues. V lost 4 bases and J lost 4; bases outside the gene matches: 2. The CDR3: CASSNRGFTGELFF. CDR3 coding DNA: TGTGCCAGTAGTAACAGGGGGTTCACCGGGGAGCTGTTTTTT.

The chain joins TRBV5-1 to TRBJ2-7, with a possible D match to TRBD2 (5 bases). Germline values: CDR1 SGHRS, CDR2 YFSETQ. The CDR3 runs to 13 residues. Trimming removed 6 bases at V and 0 bases at J, with 10 bases between. CDR3 DNA sequence: TGCGCCAGCACCCCTGACTACTCCTACGAGCAGTACTTC. Translated: CASTPDYSYEQYF.

This chain joins TRBV2 and TRBJ1-5; possibly TRBD1 for D (6 bases). Germline assignment: CDR1 SNHLY and CDR2 FYNNEI. V was cut by 6 bases and J by 3 bases, with 15 bases left in between. The CDR3 length is 15 residues. The CDR3 reads CASSAARGSNQPQHF. The CDR3 DNA is TGTGCCAGCAGCGCGGCCAGGGGATCCAATCAGCCCCAGCATTTT. Filled out from reference TRBV2 and TRBJ1-5, the complete variable domain reads EPEVTQTPSHQVTQMGQEVILRCVPISNHLYFYWYRQILGQKVEFLVSFYNNEISEKSEIFDDQFSVERPDGSNFTLKIRSTKLEDSAMYFCASSAARGSNQPQHFGDGTRLSIL.